These T cell receptor beta chains were read from a single sample in a study of T cell responses to AZD1222 COVID-19 vaccine. Some clones are missing from TCRdb's copy, which holds only in-frame ones; the method was immunoSEQ multiplex PCR. The data contain more than 100,000 clones, 70% to 90% of them singletons. The material was peripheral blood, obtained on day 0 of AZD1222 vaccination. Receptor source: an adult in good health. Each CDR3 is given with its conserved first and last residue. A D gene is named only where the DNA matches it firmly. The size entry is marked missing in some rows and otherwise reads once, few, many or a size class.

>TRBJ2-3|15|NA|TRBV7-3|TRBD2
CASSSSGTSTDTQYF
TGTGCCAGCAGCTCTAGCGGTACTAGCACAGATACGCAGTATTTT
>TRBJ2-5|16|NA|TRBV18|NA
CASSPRVGQGQETQYF
TGTGCCAGCTCACCACGGGTGGGCCAGGGTCAAGAGACCCAGTACTTC
>TRBJ1-1|15|NA|TRBV11-2|TRBD1
CASSLSGQRNTEAFF
TGTGCCAGCAGCTTATCGGGACAGAGGAACACTGAAGCTTTCTTT
>TRBJ1-2|17|NA|TRBV7-9|TRBD1
CASSLAEERQGSHGYTF
TGTGCCAGCAGCTTAGCGGAGGAAAGACAGGGAAGTCATGGCTACACCTTC
>TRBJ2-1|15|NA|TRBV7-9|NA
CASSPTSLGLGEQFF
TGTGCCAGCAGCCCCACCAGTCTGGGGCTGGGTGAGCAGTTCTTC
>TRBJ1-6|15|NA|TRBV2|NA
CASSEGSPYNSPLHF
TGTGCCAGCAGTGAGGGCAGCCCCTATAATTCACCCCTCCACTTT
>TRBJ1-5|16|few|TRBV28|NA
CASSSIGGRSNQPQHF
TGTGCCAGCAGTTCCATTGGTGGTCGGAGCAATCAGCCCCAGCATTTT
>TRBJ2-6|15|NA|TRBV19|TRBD1
CASSQGASGANVLTF
TGTGCCAGTAGCCAGGGGGCATCGGGGGCCAACGTCCTGACTTTC
>TRBJ1-1|14|NA|TRBV29-1|NA
CSVEQAVLNTEAFF
TGCAGCGTTGAACAGGCCGTCCTGAACACTGAAGCTTTCTTT
>TRBJ2-2|18|few|TRBV5-1|TRBD2
CASSRNPGTSGVTGELFF
TGCGCCAGCAGCCGCAACCCCGGGACTAGCGGAGTTACCGGGGAGCTGTTTTTT
>TRBJ2-2|13|NA|TRBV5-1|NA
CASSVANTGELFF
TGCGCCAGCAGCGTGGCGAACACCGGGGAGCTGTTTTTT
>TRBJ1-5|13|NA|TRBV30|NA
CAWTGRGNQPQHF
TGTGCCTGGACAGGGAGGGGCAATCAGCCCCAGCATTTT
>TRBJ1-4|15|NA|TRBV9|NA
CASSSRDETGEKLFF
TGTGCCAGCAGCAGCCGCGATGAGACCGGTGAAAAACTGTTTTTT
>TRBJ1-2|15|few|TRBV19|TRBD1
CASSSDRELNYGYTF
TGTGCCAGTAGTTCCGACAGGGAATTAAACTATGGCTACACCTTC
>TRBJ1-3|11|NA|TRBV30|NA
CAWGPFGSPYF
TGTGCCTGGGGACCATTTGGGAGCCCATATTTT
>TRBJ1-4|16|NA|TRBV3-1/TRBV3-2|NA
CASSQPRDGFNEKLFF
TGTGCCAGCAGCCAACCGAGGGACGGTTTCAATGAAAAACTGTTTTTT
>TRBJ2-3|13|few|TRBV13|NA
CASSLGSTDTQYF
TGTGCCAGCAGCTTAGGATCCACAGATACGCAGTATTTT
>TRBJ2-7|15|NA|TRBV6-2/TRBV6-3|NA
CASSYDAGEIYEQYF
TGTGCCAGCAGTTACGATGCAGGGGAAATTTACGAGCAGTACTTC
>TRBJ2-7|14|NA|TRBV4-2|NA
CASSQERITYEQYF
TGTGCCAGCAGCCAAGAAAGGATTACCTACGAGCAGTACTTC
>TRBJ2-1|15|NA|TRBV7-9|TRBD2
CASSRTSGRGGEQFF
TGTGCCAGCAGCCGGACTAGCGGGAGGGGTGGCGAGCAGTTCTTC
>TRBJ2-3|15|NA|TRBV2|TRBD1
CASSMPGQGTDTQYF
TGTGCCAGCAGTATGCCGGGACAGGGCACAGATACGCAGTATTTT
>TRBJ2-7|14|NA|TRBV6-4|NA
CASNGGGLTYEQYF
TGTGCCAGCAACGGAGGGGGTTTAACCTACGAGCAGTACTTC
>TRBJ2-5|15|NA|TRBV6-5|TRBD2
CASSPGGGAWETQYF
TGTGCCAGCAGCCCCGGGGGGGGCGCGTGGGAGACCCAGTACTTC
>TRBJ2-5|16|NA|TRBV19|TRBD2
CASSINGGRARETQYF
TGTGCCAGTAGTATAAACGGCGGGAGGGCGAGGGAGACCCAGTACTTC
>TRBJ1-2|13|few|TRBV19|NA
CASTTSRGYGYTF
TGTGCCAGTACTACGTCCCGGGGCTATGGCTACACCTTC
>TRBJ1-2|14|NA|TRBV7-2|NA
CASSPREGSYGYTF
TGTGCCAGCAGCCCCCGGGAGGGGTCCTATGGCTACACCTTC
>TRBJ2-2|16|NA|TRBV5-6|TRBD2
CASSPQRDGVTGELFF
TGTGCCAGCAGCCCCCAGCGGGACGGGGTCACCGGGGAGCTGTTTTTT
>TRBJ2-5|14|NA|TRBV3-1/TRBV3-2|NA
CASSSGRYQETQYF
TGTGCCAGCAGCTCTGGCAGGTACCAAGAGACCCAGTACTTC
>TRBJ1-2|12|NA|TRBV27|TRBD1
CASRATGSGYTF
TGTGCCAGCAGGGCGACAGGGTCTGGCTACACCTTC
>TRBJ2-7|15|NA|TRBV28|NA
CASSLPSGKLSEQYF
TGTGCCAGCAGTTTACCCTCCGGGAAGCTTAGCGAGCAGTACTTC
>TRBJ2-4|16|NA|TRBV18|TRBD1
CASSPPVGQGGNIQYF
TGTGCCAGCTCACCCCCGGTAGGACAGGGGGGGAACATTCAGTACTTC
>TRBJ2-1|17|NA|TRBV14|TRBD2
CASSPRLAGADYNEQFF
TGTGCCAGCAGCCCTAGACTAGCGGGAGCGGATTACAATGAGCAGTTCTTC
>TRBJ1-5|17|NA|TRBV23-1|TRBD1
CASSHPRGTGYDQPQHF
TGCGCCAGCAGTCACCCCCGAGGGACAGGGTATGATCAGCCCCAGCATTTT
>TRBJ2-7|14|NA|TRBV6-6|TRBD1
CASSSRTGTGEQYF
TGTGCCAGCAGTTCCCGGACAGGGACGGGCGAGCAGTACTTC
>TRBJ2-1|13|NA|TRBV24-1|NA
CATSDSSLSEQFF
TGTGCCACCAGTGATTCCTCGCTGAGCGAGCAGTTCTTC
>TRBJ2-7|15|NA|TRBV19|NA
CASTLARGGSYEQYF
TGTGCCAGTACCCTCGCTAGGGGTGGCTCCTACGAGCAGTACTTC
>TRBJ1-5|13|NA|TRBV30|NA
CAWAGGRNQPQHF
TGTGCCTGGGCTGGCGGGCGCAATCAGCCCCAGCATTTT
>TRBJ1-4|15|NA|TRBV5-1|NA
CASSLGAMWVEKLFF
TGCGCCAGCAGCTTAGGGGCTATGTGGGTTGAAAAACTGTTTTTT
>TRBJ2-2|16|NA|TRBV28|TRBD1
CASSLSRTGGAGELFF
TGTGCCAGCAGTTTATCCCGGACAGGGGGCGCCGGGGAGCTGTTTTTT
>TRBJ1-3|12|once|TRBV28|NA
CASSLGGNTIYF
TGTGCCAGCAGTTTAGGCGGAAACACCATATATTTT
>TRBJ2-7|13|once|TRBV29-1|TRBD2
CSGSLAGEGEQYF
TGCAGCGGGTCACTAGCGGGAGAGGGCGAGCAGTACTTC
>TRBJ2-3|16|NA|TRBV10-2|NA
CASSESSRESTDTQYF
TGCGCCAGCAGTGAGTCATCTAGAGAATCCACAGATACGCAGTATTTT
>TRBJ1-1|15|NA|TRBV6-2/TRBV6-3|NA
CASSYSGRGGTEAFF
TGTGCCAGCAGTTACTCCGGCCGGGGTGGCACTGAAGCTTTCTTT
>TRBJ1-6|14|NA|TRBV6-5|TRBD1
CASEPGGPNSPLHF
TGTGCCAGCGAGCCAGGGGGACCCAATTCACCCCTCCACTTT
>TRBJ2-7|15|NA|TRBV19|TRBD2
CASSTRTSGRGEQYF
TGTGCCAGTAGTACCAGGACTAGCGGGAGGGGCGAGCAGTACTTC